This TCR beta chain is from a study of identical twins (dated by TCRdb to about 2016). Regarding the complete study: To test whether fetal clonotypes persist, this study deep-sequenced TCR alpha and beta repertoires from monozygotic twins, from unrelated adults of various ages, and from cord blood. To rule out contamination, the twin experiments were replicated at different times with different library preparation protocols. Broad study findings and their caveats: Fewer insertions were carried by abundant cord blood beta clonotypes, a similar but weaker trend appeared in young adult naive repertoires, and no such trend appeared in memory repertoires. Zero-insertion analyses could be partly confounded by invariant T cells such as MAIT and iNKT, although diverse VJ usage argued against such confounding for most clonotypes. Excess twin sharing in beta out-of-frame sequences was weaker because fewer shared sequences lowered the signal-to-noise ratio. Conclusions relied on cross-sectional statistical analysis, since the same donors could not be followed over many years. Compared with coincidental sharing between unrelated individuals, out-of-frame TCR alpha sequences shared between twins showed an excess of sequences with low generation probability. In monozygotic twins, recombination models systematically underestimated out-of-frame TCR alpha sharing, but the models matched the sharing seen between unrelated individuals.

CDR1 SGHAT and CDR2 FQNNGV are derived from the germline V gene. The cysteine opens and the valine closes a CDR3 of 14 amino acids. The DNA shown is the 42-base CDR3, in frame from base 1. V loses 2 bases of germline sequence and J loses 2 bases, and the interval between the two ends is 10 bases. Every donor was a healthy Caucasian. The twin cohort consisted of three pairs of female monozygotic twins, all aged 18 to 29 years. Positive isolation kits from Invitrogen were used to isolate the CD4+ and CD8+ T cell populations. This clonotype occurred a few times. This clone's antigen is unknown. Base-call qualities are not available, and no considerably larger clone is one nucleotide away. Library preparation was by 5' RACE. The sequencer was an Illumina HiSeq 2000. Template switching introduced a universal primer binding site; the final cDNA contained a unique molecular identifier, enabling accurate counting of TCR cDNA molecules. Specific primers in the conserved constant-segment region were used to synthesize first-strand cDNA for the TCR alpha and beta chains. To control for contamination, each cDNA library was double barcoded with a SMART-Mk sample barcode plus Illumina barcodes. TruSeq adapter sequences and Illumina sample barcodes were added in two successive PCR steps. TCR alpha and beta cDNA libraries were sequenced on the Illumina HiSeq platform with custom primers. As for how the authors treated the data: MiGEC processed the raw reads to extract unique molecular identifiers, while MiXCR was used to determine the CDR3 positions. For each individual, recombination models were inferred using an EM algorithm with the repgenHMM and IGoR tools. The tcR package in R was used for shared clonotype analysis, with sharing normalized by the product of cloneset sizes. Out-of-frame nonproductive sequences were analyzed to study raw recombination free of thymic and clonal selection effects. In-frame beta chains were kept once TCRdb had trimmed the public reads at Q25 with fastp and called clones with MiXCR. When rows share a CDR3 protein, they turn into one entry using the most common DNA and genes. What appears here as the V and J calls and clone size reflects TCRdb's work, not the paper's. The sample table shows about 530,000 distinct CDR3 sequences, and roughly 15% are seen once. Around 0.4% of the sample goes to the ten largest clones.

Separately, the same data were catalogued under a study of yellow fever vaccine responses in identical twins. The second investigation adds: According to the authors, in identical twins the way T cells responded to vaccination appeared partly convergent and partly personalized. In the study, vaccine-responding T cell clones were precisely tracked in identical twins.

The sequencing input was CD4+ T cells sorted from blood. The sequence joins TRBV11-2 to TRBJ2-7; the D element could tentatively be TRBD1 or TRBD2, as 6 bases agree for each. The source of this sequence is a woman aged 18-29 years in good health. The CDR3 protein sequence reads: CASSLRGPAYEQYV. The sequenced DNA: TGTGCCAGCAGCTTACGGGGGCCGGCCTACGAGCAGTACGTC.